This T cell receptor beta chain was identified in a study of blood T cells in healthy people across ages. Germline loops: CDR1 DFQATT, CDR2 SNEGSKA (reference sequence). CDR3 length: 14 amino acids. V dropped 4 bases and J dropped 0 bases, with 10 bases sitting between them. A J-beta primer mix and a sample-barcoded 5' primer were used in a second PCR of about 6 to 12 cycles. TCRdb used MiXCR to reprocess the 5' RACE reads, holding one entry per CDR3 protein. The sample has more than 750,000 distinct CDR3 sequences, 25% to 30% seen once. The same specimen was also included in a second study, on T cells of mothers and their children.

The rearrangement joins TRBV20-1 to TRBJ1-5; D uncertain. Sequenced material: blood. The sequence came from a woman aged 40 to 50 in good health. In DNA, the CDR3 is TGCAGTGCTACGGGCCTGTATAGCAATCAGCCCCAGCATTTT. Amino acid sequence: CSATGLYSNQPQHF.